Included here is one T cell receptor (beta chain) sequence, with context. The target antigen is unknown. The data are from a study of T cell repertoires in cytomegalovirus infection. Study context: The authors used CMV epitopes that were HLA-C-restricted (recently identified) and HLA-B-restricted (well studied). Public TCR beta signature analysis indicated the presence of both CMV infection and matching HLA type. Overall study results and limits: The cumulative frequency of public TCR beta families identified carriers of CMV plus the relevant HLA.

CDR1 is SGHVS and CDR2 is FQNEAQ in the germline V gene. Deletions cut 4 bases from V and 1 base from J, with 13 bases between. The CDR3 has 15 residues. TCRdb re-called the reads through MiXCR, storing one row per CDR3 protein. Here the sample spans approximately 300,000 distinct CDR3 sequences, just under 30% being singletons. The chain couples TRBV7-8 to TRBJ1-1; D is unclear. The TCR comes from a human donor in good health (CMV status not recorded). Some clones in this sample may be carry-over from other donors' samples. The sample in question was cultured PBMCs, obtained from culture after CMV antigen stimulation. CDR3 coding DNA: TGTGCCAGCAGCTCGAACAGTCTACCGAACACTGAAGCTTTCTTT. Its protein is CASSSNSLPNTEAFF.